Below, 14 T cell receptor beta chains from the same sample are listed, as sequenced in a study of T cells in Graves' hyperthyroidism and ophthalmopathy. The TCR beta CDR3 regions underwent amplification using RNA transcripts as the source. The TCR CDR3 first-round RT-PCR relied on the HTBI primer set. TCRdb redid the calling of the multiplex PCR reads with MiXCR, one entry per CDR3 protein. Of fewer than 450,000 distinct CDR3 sequences in the sample, about 17% were seen once. Sequenced input: blood. Receptors were obtained from a woman under 40 with Graves' hyperthyroidism that later progressed to Graves' ophthalmopathy.

This clonotype appeared many times. The chain recombines TRBV20-1 with TRBJ1-5; D uncertain. CDR3 length: 15 amino acids. Trimming removed 2 bases at V and 2 bases at J, with 13 bases between. CDR1 is DFQATT, CDR2 SNEGSKA, per germline (reference sequence). The CDR3: CSARKAGVGNQPQHF. Here the CDR3 DNA reads TGCAGTGCTAGAAAGGCTGGGGTAGGCAATCAGCCCCAGCATTTT.

Many counts were recorded for this clonotype. The rearrangement joins TRBV9 to TRBJ1-5; D gene uncertain. V lost 3 bases, J lost 3 bases, and 16 bases lay in between. There are 16 residues in the CDR3. Germline V gene lookup returns CDR1 SGDLS and CDR2 YYNGEE. Here the CDR3 DNA reads TGTGCCAGCAGCGCCGGAGGTAACGGATACAATCAGCCCCAGCATTTT. It specifies CASSAGGNGYNQPQHF.

This clonotype was detected only a few times. As DNA, the CDR3 is TGTGCCAGCAGCGTAGTATCCACCGATACTATACAATACAATGAGCAGTTCTTC. Residues: CASSVVSTDTIQYNEQFF. The chain combines TRBV9 with TRBJ2-1; D remains unclear. Trimming removed 0 bases at V and 4 bases at J, with 20 bases between. CDR3 length: 18 residues. Looked up from germline, CDR1 is SGDLS and CDR2 is YYNGEE.

The chain joins TRBV19 to TRBJ1-5; 7 nucleotides agree with TRBD1. The CDR3 is 14 amino acids. Germline assignment: CDR1 LNHDA and CDR2 SQIVND (reference sequence). V was clipped by 5 bases and J by 7 bases; unmatched bases: 8. CDR3 in DNA: TGTGCCAGTAGTCCGGGACAGTGGGGCCAGCCCCAGCATTTT. Its protein is CASSPGQWGQPQHF.

At least ten counts were recorded for this clonotype. V usage is TRBV18 and J usage is TRBJ1-1; TRBD1 aligns across 7 bases. V gave up 4 bases and J gave up 5 bases; unmatched junction bases: 4. The CDR3 runs 13 residues. Looked up from germline, CDR1 is KGHSH and CDR2 is LQKENI. CDR3 loop: CASSQGARTEAFF. In DNA, the CDR3 is TGTGCCAGCTCACAGGGGGCGCGTACTGAAGCTTTCTTT.

This clonotype was counted many times. The V gene is TRBV12-3 or TRBV12-4, the J gene TRBJ2-1; tentative D call: TRBD1 (6 bases). V shed 5 bases and J shed 9 bases, with 14 bases lying between them. The CDR3 has 13 amino acids. CDR3 in DNA: TGTGCCAGCAGTCCGTACCAGGGGTCTGAGCAGTTCTTC. It yields the protein CASSPYQGSEQFF.

This clonotype has only a few counts. The rearrangement uses TRBV5-4 and TRBJ2-1, with TRBD2 as a possible D gene (6 bases). Per the germline V gene, CDR1 is SGHNT and CDR2 is YYREEE (reference sequence). V lost 2 bases to trimming and J lost 4 bases, with 16 bases between them. The CDR3 extends over 16 amino acids. The CDR3 DNA follows: TGTGCCAGCAGCTTTCTGCGGGATCGGAAGTACAATGAGCAGTTCTTC. Amino acids: CASSFLRDRKYNEQFF.

V gene TRBV14 combines with J gene TRBJ2-6, with D uncertain. V was cut by 0 bases and J by 1 base, with 13 bases left in between. The CDR3 has 18 amino acids. Germline V lookup: CDR1 SGHDN, CDR2 FVKESK. Written as DNA, the CDR3 is TGTGCCAGCAGCCAAGACAGGCTCCCGAATTCTGGGGCCAACGTCCTGACTTTC. Encoded protein: CASSQDRLPNSGANVLTF. The full variable domain, with the rest looked up from reference TRBV14 and TRBJ2-6, is EAGVTQFPSHSVIEKGQTVTLRCDPISGHDNLYWYRRVMGKEIKFLLHFVKESKQDESGMPNNRFLAERTGGTYSTLKVQPAELEDSGVYFCASSQDRLPNSGANVLTFGAGSRLTVL.

This clonotype was counted ten times or more. DNA for the CDR3: TGTGCCAGCATGAGAGGGGGACCCCTCCACTTT. The encoded protein is CASMRGGPLHF. The gene calls are TRBV2 and TRBJ1-6; D is perhaps TRBD1 (6 bases). The CDR3 is 11 residues long. The germline V gene has CDR1 SNHLY and CDR2 FYNNEI. V was trimmed by 7 bases and J by 12 bases, leaving 10 bases between them.

This clonotype occurred many times. The chain joins TRBV20-1 to TRBJ2-3; D may be TRBD2 (5 bases). Trimming removed 3 bases from V and 5 bases from J, with 12 bases in between. The CDR3 is 13 residues long. Germline CDR1 and CDR2: DFQATT and SNEGSKA (reference sequence). The CDR3 here is CSASPNAGDTQYF. CDR3 coding DNA: TGCAGTGCTAGCCCCAACGCGGGAGATACGCAGTATTTT.

This clonotype was detected ten times or more. The chain carries TRBV28 and TRBJ1-2; a possible D gene is TRBD1 (5 bases). The V and J ends lost 7 bases and 7 bases respectively, with 19 bases between them. The CDR3 is 14 residues long. Germline CDR1 and CDR2: MDHEN and SYDVKM. DNA of the CDR3: TGTGCCAGCAAGTGGCCGGGGCTAAGGGGTGGCTACACCTTC. Translating gives CASKWPGLRGGYTF.

The table lists this clonotype with many counts. V gene TRBV28 combines with J gene TRBJ2-1; D perhaps matches TRBD1 (5 bases). V was pared by 6 bases and J by 5 bases, with 20 bases between. Germline CDR1 and CDR2: MDHEN and SYDVKM. The CDR3 loop spans 16 amino acids. As DNA, the CDR3 is TGTGCCAGCAGAGACTTGACAGACGGACCAAACAATGAGCAGTTCTTC. It encodes CASRDLTDGPNNEQFF.

This chain links TRBV5-1 with TRBJ2-2, with D maybe TRBD1 (6 bases). The length of the CDR3 is 14 residues. Trimming cost V 4 bases and J 3 bases, with 10 bases left between them. Germline V gene lookup returns CDR1 SGHRS and CDR2 YFSETQ. The DNA of the CDR3 is TGCGCCAGCAGCCCCCAGGGGTACACCGGGGAGCTGTTTTTT. As protein: CASSPQGYTGELFF. The full variable domain, with the rest looked up from reference TRBV5-1 and TRBJ2-2, is KAGVTQTPRYLIKTRGQQVTLSCSPISGHRSVSWYQQTPGQGLQFLFEYFSETQRNKGNFPGRFSGRQFSNSRSEMNVSTLELGDSALYLCASSPQGYTGELFFGEGSRLTVL.

This clonotype was recorded a few times. The V and J genes are TRBV6-1 and TRBJ2-6; D uncertain. V shed 8 bases and J shed 0 bases, with 17 bases lying between them. The CDR3 has 17 residues. CDR1 and CDR2 (germline): MNHNS, SASEGT. CDR3 nucleotides: TGTGCCAGCCTACTTACCCAGGACCTCTCTGGGGCCAACGTCCTGACTTTC. Amino acids: CASLLTQDLSGANVLTF.